This T cell receptor beta chain was profiled in a study of T cell responses to AZD1222 COVID-19 vaccine. Background on the study: Whether given at about 4 or about 12 weeks, second doses were pooled. Study conclusions and caveats: Spike-wide coverage was observed for vaccine-associated CD4 TCRs, with dominant responses at 160-218 and 743-854.

Some clones are missing from TCRdb's copy, which holds only in-frame ones; the method was immunoSEQ multiplex PCR. The sample lists approximately 110,000 clones, around 90% seen once, with 0.95% to 1.5% in the top ten. Turning to this clone: Its antigen is undetermined.

Germline CDR1 is SGHKS and CDR2 is YYEKEE (reference sequence). CDR3 length equals 16 residues. The junction had 7 bases not matched to a gene; V was cut back by 0 bases and J by 2 bases. The specimen was peripheral blood, collected on day 0 of AZD1222 vaccination. V usage is TRBV5-5 and J usage is TRBJ2-7; 8 nucleotides agree with TRBD2. The sequence derives from an adult in good health. The CDR3 is CASSLALAGTTYEQYF. CDR3 DNA sequence: TGTGCCAGCAGCTTGGCTCTAGCGGGTACCACCTACGAGCAGTACTTC.